Listed here are 10 T cell receptor beta chains from one sample, sequenced in a study of shared T cell receptors in the human thymus. Measured with immunoSEQ multiplex PCR; TCRdb has only the in-frame clones, and not every one. The data contain 700,000 or so clones, 70% to 90% of them singletons. The same data also went into a second study, on human thymus T cells.

Sequenced input: thymocytes. The receptor set was obtained from a girl less than two years old with a congenital heart defect.

This rearrangement joins TRBV25-1 to TRBJ1-3, with D perhaps TRBD1 (5 bases). V lost 1 base and J 2 bases, leaving 12 bases between the germline ends. In germline, CDR1 is MGHDK, CDR2 SYGVNS. The CDR3 length is 16 residues. CDR3 nucleotides: TGTGCCAGCAGTGAATGGGGCAGACACCCTGGAAACACCATATATTTT. This codes for CASSEWGRHPGNTIYF.

The rearrangement uses TRBV7-3 and TRBJ1-4; 8 bases are shared with TRBD1. This CDR3 has 14 amino acids. CDR1 is SGHTA, CDR2 FQGTGA, per germline. Germline trimming cut 6 bases from V and 6 bases from J; bases unmatched to any gene: 6. Here the CDR3 reads CASRSGTGHEKLFF. The CDR3 nucleotides read TGTGCCAGCAGGTCCGGGACAGGACATGAAAAACTGTTTTTT.

The rearrangement uses TRBV7-2 and TRBJ2-1; D uncertain. The germline gives CDR1 SGHTA, CDR2 FQGNSA. Trimming stripped 5 bases from V and 2 bases from J, with 19 bases between. This CDR3 is 17 amino acids long. The CDR3 reads CASSHLEDPLPYNEQFF. The CDR3 DNA reads TGTGCCAGCAGCCACCTTGAGGATCCACTTCCCTACAATGAGCAGTTCTTC.

The gene calls are TRBV6-1 and TRBJ2-1; 10 bases are a match to TRBD2. V shed 1 base and J 7 bases; nucleotides not matched to a gene: 7. The V gene's germline CDR1 is MNHNS and CDR2 SASEGT. This CDR3 has 16 amino acids. The CDR3 nucleotides are TGTGCCAGCAGTGAAGGGCCCAGCGGGGGGGAAAATGAGCAGTTCTTC. Residues: CASSEGPSGGENEQFF.

This chain uses TRBV5-4 with TRBJ2-3; 10 positions match TRBD2. Germline-derived CDR1 and CDR2 are SGHNT and YYREEE (reference sequence). The CDR3 length is 16 residues. The ends lost 5 bases at V and 4 bases at J; junction bases unmatched: 10. Here the CDR3 reads CASRETAGGPADTQYF. The CDR3 DNA is TGTGCCAGCAGAGAGACAGCGGGGGGGCCGGCAGATACGCAGTATTTT.

The DNA of the CDR3 is TGTGCCAGCAGTAACTGGGGAGCGGGGGGGCCTCAAGGCACAGATACGCAGTATTTT. It is translated as CASSNWGAGGPQGTDTQYF. The V gene is TRBV5-6, the J gene TRBJ2-3, with 10 bases fitting TRBD2. This CDR3 is built from 19 residues. Germline CDR1 is SGHDT and CDR2 is YYEEEE. J lost 1 base, V lost 5 bases, and 16 bases had no gene match.

CDR3 sequence reads: CASRVRVRGNQPQHF. CDR3 nucleotides: TGTGCCAGCAGGGTACGAGTCCGCGGTAATCAGCCCCAGCATTTT. The V call is TRBV6-1, the J call TRBJ1-5; no clear D gene. CDR3 length: 15 amino acids. Germline V lookup: CDR1 MNHNS, CDR2 SASEGT. V shed 6 bases and J shed 4 bases, with 16 bases lying between them.

The rearrangement uses TRBV7-6 and TRBJ2-3, with 8 bases matching TRBD2. Germline CDR1 SGHVS, CDR2 FNYEAQ. The J segment lost 7 bases and the V segment lost 0 bases, leaving 9 bases of the junction unmatched. The CDR3 runs 16 residues. This CDR3 is CASSLARTSTQNTQYF. DNA for the CDR3: TGTGCCAGCAGCTTAGCGCGGACTAGCACCCAAAATACGCAGTATTTT. Combining the CDR3 with reference TRBV7-6 and TRBJ2-3 gives the whole variable domain GAGVSQSPRYKVTKRGQDVALRCDPISGHVSLYWYRQALGQGPEFLTYFNYEAQQDKSGLPNDRFSAERPEGSISTLTIQRTEQRDSAMYRCASSLARTSTQNTQYFGPGTRLTVL.

V gene TRBV7-2 combines with J gene TRBJ1-1, with D maybe TRBD1 (6 bases). V lost 5 bases, J lost 10 bases, and 20 bases lay in between. CDR3 length equals 14 residues. CDR1 SGHTA and CDR2 FQGNSA come from the germline V gene. CDR3 in amino acids: CASSPEDRAKGAFF. In DNA form, the CDR3 reads TGTGCCAGCAGCCCTGAGGACAGAGCAAAGGGAGCTTTCTTT.

The chain employs TRBV5-1 and TRBJ1-1, with unresolved D. CDR3 length equals 13 residues. V was trimmed by 5 bases and J by 11 bases, leaving 19 bases between them. Germline-derived CDR1 and CDR2 are SGHRS and YFSETQ. The CDR3 sequence: CASSDGESGTAFF. The CDR3 DNA is TGCGCCAGCAGTGATGGGGAGAGTGGTACGGCTTTCTTT. Full variable domain (missing parts from reference TRBV5-1 and TRBJ1-1): KAGVTQTPRYLIKTRGQQVTLSCSPISGHRSVSWYQQTPGQGLQFLFEYFSETQRNKGNFPGRFSGRQFSNSRSEMNVSTLELGDSALYLCASSDGESGTAFFGQGTRLTVV.